These 19 T cell receptor beta chains originate from one sample sequenced in a study of low-dose radiotherapy and immunotherapy resistance in tumors. TRAV- and TRBV-specific primers, spanning alpha and beta chains, primed first-strand cDNA. With a constant-region primer and a V-primer adapter, TCRs were subjected to roughly 18 PCR cycles of amplification. TCRdb reanalysed the reads using MiXCR and keeps one entry per CDR3 protein. Of 65,000 to 85,000 distinct CDR3 sequences listed, around 17% are singletons. Time point reported: after trial treatment. Regarding treatment: LDRT plus nivolumab, ipilimumab, low-dose cyclophosphamide and aspirin (RACIN trial). The input for sequencing was PBMCs, taken after low-dose radiotherapy plus immunotherapy. These receptors were collected from a male donor with prostate cancer.

The sample holds many counts of this clonotype. The V call is TRBV19, the J call TRBJ1-1, with TRBD1 as a possible D gene (5 bases). The germline CDR1 and CDR2 sequences are LNHDA and SQIVND (reference sequence). V lost 5 bases and J 0 bases, leaving 13 bases between the germline ends. The CDR3 is 15 amino acids. The chain's CDR3 is CASSLGTDMNTEAFF. CDR3 nucleotides: TGTGCCAGTAGTTTAGGGACGGACATGAACACTGAAGCTTTCTTT.

The chain joins TRBV6-2 or TRBV6-3 to TRBJ2-7, with D uncertain. V lost 8 bases, J lost 3 bases, and 14 bases lay in between. The CDR3 is made up of 13 amino acids. Per germline, CDR1 MNHEY and CDR2 SVGEGT. The CDR3 here is CASGWAESYEQYF. For the CDR3, the DNA is TGTGCCAGCGGATGGGCAGAGAGCTACGAGCAGTACTTC.

In its sample, this clonotype was seen a few times. A far more abundant clone sits one base away, making this likely a read error. This chain connects TRBV6-2 or TRBV6-3 to TRBJ2-5, with TRBD2 matching over 13 bases. V lost 7 bases, J lost 11 bases, and 16 bases stayed unmatched. This CDR3 has 16 amino acids. Germline values: CDR1 MNHEY, CDR2 SVGEGT. Written as DNA, the CDR3 is TGTGCCAGCACTTCACTAGCGGGAGGGGTCTACAATGAGCAGTACTTC. This translates into CASTSLAGGVYNEQYF.

This clonotype appeared many times. J is TRBJ1-1 and V is TRBV12-3 or TRBV12-4; no definite D call. The CDR3 extends over 13 amino acids. Trimming left V 2 bases short and J 2 bases short, with 6 bases between. The CDR3 DNA reads TGTGCCAGCAGTTTACAAGTAAACACTGAAGCTTTCTTT. It is translated as CASSLQVNTEAFF.

At least ten counts were recorded for this clonotype. V is TRBV19 and J is TRBJ1-5; D call uncertain. With 7 bases removed from V and 2 bases from J, the gap between germline ends came to 12 bases. CDR1 is LNHDA and CDR2 is SQIVND in the germline V gene (reference sequence). CDR3 length: 14 residues. The CDR3 protein is CASTAVRGNQPQHF. The CDR3 nucleotides are TGTGCCAGTACTGCAGTGCGGGGCAATCAGCCCCAGCATTTT.

Many counts were recorded for this clonotype. The chain links TRBV28 to TRBJ1-2; D call uncertain. Germline CDR1 reads MDHEN; CDR2 reads SYDVKM. The length of the CDR3 is 13 residues. The V gene lost 7 bases and the J gene lost 4 bases, with 13 bases spanning the gap. In DNA form, the CDR3 reads TGTGCCAGCAACATCGGCACGGTCTATGGCTACACCTTC. It encodes CASNIGTVYGYTF.

This clonotype was recorded at least ten times. The chain joins TRBV7-2 to TRBJ2-3, with D maybe TRBD1 (5 bases). The germline V gene has CDR1 SGHTA and CDR2 FQGNSA. With 1 base removed from V and 3 bases from J, the gap between germline ends came to 8 bases. CDR3 size: 14 residues. DNA for the CDR3: TGTGCCAGCAGCTTAGGGGGCAGAACAGATACGCAGTATTTT. This translates into CASSLGGRTDTQYF.

Only a few counts were recorded for this clonotype. The rearrangement joins TRBV6-2 or TRBV6-3 to TRBJ1-1, with D maybe TRBD1 (5 bases). Trimming left V 2 bases short and J 5 bases short, with 12 bases between. This CDR3 has 14 residues. The germline gives CDR1 MNHEY, CDR2 SVGEGT. CDR3 protein: CASSYTGGTTEAFF. CDR3 nucleotide sequence: TGTGCCAGCAGTTACACCGGGGGGACGACTGAAGCTTTCTTT.

This rearrangement joins TRBV7-2 to TRBJ2-2, with D unclear. Germline assignment: CDR1 SGHTA and CDR2 FQGNSA. The CDR3 runs 12 residues. Trimming took 3 bases from V and 6 from J, leaving 5 bases between them. The CDR3 region has the DNA TGTGCCAGCAGCTTTACTCCCGGGGAGCTGTTTTTT. The encoded protein is CASSFTPGELFF. The whole variable domain, filled in from reference TRBV7-2 and TRBJ2-2, reads GAGVSQSPSNKVTEKGKDVELRCDPISGHTALYWYRQSLGQGLEFLIYFQGNSAPDKSGLPSDRFSAERTGGSVSTLTIQRTQQEDSAVYLCASSFTPGELFFGEGSRLTVL.

V and J are TRBV3-1 and TRBJ1-2; D is possibly TRBD1 (5 bases). There are 15 residues in the CDR3. CDR1 LGHDT and CDR2 YNNKEL come from the germline V gene (reference sequence). V was shortened by 4 bases and J by 6 bases, with 18 bases between the two germline ends. CDR3 sequence: CASSPGAGYTDGYTF. DNA of the CDR3: TGTGCCAGCAGCCCCGGGGCTGGCTATACGGATGGCTACACCTTC.

This clonotype has at least ten counts. J is TRBJ2-7 and V is TRBV6-6, with D perhaps given as TRBD1 or TRBD2 (5 bases each). Germline lookup yields CDR1 MNHNY and CDR2 SVGAGI (reference sequence). Trimming took 2 bases from V and 7 from J, leaving 9 bases between them. The CDR3 runs to 12 residues. CDR3 DNA: TGTGCCAGCAGTTACGGGGGAAAGGAGCAGTACTTC. This sequence encodes CASSYGGKEQYF.

The J gene is TRBJ2-1, the V gene TRBV6-1; TRBD2 matches at 14 bases. This CDR3 region has 14 residues. In germline, CDR1 is MNHNS, CDR2 SASEGT. The CDR3 sequence: CAAWTSGRYNEQFF. For the CDR3, the DNA is TGTGCAGCCTGGACTAGCGGGAGGTACAATGAGCAGTTCTTC.

Many counts were recorded for this clonotype. This chain links TRBV2 with TRBJ2-3, with TRBD2 matching over 7 bases. This CDR3 region has 13 residues. Germline V lookup: CDR1 SNHLY, CDR2 FYNNEI. The ends lost 5 bases at V and 4 bases at J; junction bases unmatched: 3. The CDR3 DNA is TGTGCCAGCAGTTCCGGGAGGTCAGATACGCAGTATTTT. It codes for CASSSGRSDTQYF.

This clonotype was picked up a small number of times. The chain is built from TRBV18 and TRBJ2-1; 13 bases align to TRBD2. The V and J ends lost 2 bases and 10 bases, in that order; junction bases with no gene match: 5. The CDR3 runs 15 residues. Per the germline V gene, CDR1 is KGHSH and CDR2 is LQKENI. Written as DNA, the CDR3 is TGTGCCAGCTCACCAGCCGGGACTAGCGGGATCGAGCAGTTCTTC. Its translation: CASSPAGTSGIEQFF.

This clonotype was seen more than once but under ten times. V and J are TRBV20-1 and TRBJ2-7; D is unresolved. The CDR3 is 13 amino acids. Germline CDR1 reads DFQATT; CDR2 reads SNEGSKA (reference sequence). V dropped 4 bases and J dropped 0 bases, with 10 bases sitting between them. The CDR3 DNA reads as TGCAGTGCTAATGACCGGGCCTCCTACGAGCAGTACTTC. As protein: CSANDRASYEQYF.

The table lists this clonotype with many counts. V is TRBV7-9 and J is TRBJ2-7, with D possibly called TRBD1 or TRBD2 (5 bases each). In germline, CDR1 is SEHNR, CDR2 FQNEAQ (reference sequence). This CDR3 contains 14 residues. V was shortened by 2 bases and J by 5 bases, with 13 bases between the two germline ends. This CDR3 is CASSLMGVEDEQYF. CDR3 nucleotides: TGTGCCAGCAGCTTAATGGGGGTAGAGGACGAGCAGTACTTC. Variable domain in full (rest from reference TRBV7-9 and TRBJ2-7): DTGVSQNPRHKITKRGQNVTFRCDPISEHNRLYWYRQTLGQGPEFLTYFQNEAQLEKSRLLSDRFSAERPKGSFSTLEIQRTEQGDSAMYLCASSLMGVEDEQYFGPGTRLTVT.

This clonotype was detected ten times or more. The chain uses TRBV28 and TRBJ1-2; TRBD1 aligns across 10 bases. The CDR3 runs to 13 residues. J gave up 6 bases and V 4 bases, and 2 bases lay outside the gene matches. From germline, CDR1 is MDHEN and CDR2 SYDVKM. The CDR3 DNA sequence: TGTGCCAGCAGTTCGACAGGGGGCGATGGCTACACCTTC. As protein: CASSSTGGDGYTF.

This clonotype has a count of ten or more. The chain links TRBV20-1 to TRBJ2-1, with D maybe TRBD2 (6 bases). This CDR3 is built from 14 residues. Trimming cost V 5 bases and J 5 bases, with 16 bases left between them. Germline V gene lookup returns CDR1 DFQATT and CDR2 SNEGSKA (reference sequence). CDR3 amino acids: CSASLRERNNEQFF. The CDR3, as DNA: TGCAGTGCTTCCCTACGGGAGCGAAACAATGAGCAGTTCTTC.

Many counts were recorded for this clonotype. This chain joins TRBV20-1 and TRBJ2-6; D tentatively reads TRBD1 or TRBD2 (5 bases each). Trimming took off 5 bases at V and 4 bases at J, with 12 bases between the two ends. The CDR3 consists of 14 residues. From germline, CDR1 is DFQATT and CDR2 SNEGSKA (reference sequence). The CDR3 sequence is CSAGQGAGANVLTF. The CDR3 DNA reads as TGCAGTGCTGGCCAGGGAGCCGGGGCCAACGTCCTGACTTTC.